The rows below give T cell receptor beta chains drawn from one sample of a study of cytomegalovirus exposure and HLA in healthy donors. Using immunoSEQ multiplex PCR, the repertoire was profiled, and TCRdb retains in-frame clones only, with some absent. The sample shows 190,000 or so clones, about four fifths of them seen only once. Sequencing was carried out using PBMCs. The receptor source for this set is a woman between 18 and 29 years old in good health and CMV-seropositive. Both conserved end residues are part of each CDR3. A D gene is named only where the DNA matches it firmly.

15,TRBV6-5,TRBJ1-6,TRBD1,CASSRGQGDNSPLHF
12,TRBV4-2,TRBJ2-5,-,CASGGMAETQYF
13,TRBV7-2,TRBJ1-5,-,CASSSYGKEPQHF
15,TRBV7-9,TRBJ1-1,-,CASSPRAGANTEAFF
15,TRBV11-2,TRBJ2-7,-,CASRLIGVSSYEQYF
13,TRBV14,TRBJ2-2,-,CASSPAGTGELFF
17,TRBV4-3,TRBJ1-1,TRBD1,CASSQDLWDRGWTEAFF
15,TRBV19,TRBJ2-3,-,CASSSRGIETDTQYF
13,TRBV19,TRBJ2-5,TRBD2,CASSMGGRETQYF
16,TRBV27,TRBJ1-2,TRBD1,CASTRIGTGGREGYTF
10,TRBV20-1,TRBJ2-5,-,CSGAKETQYF
13,TRBV10-3,TRBJ2-7,TRBD1,CAISRTGYGEQYF
15,TRBV6-5,TRBJ1-1,-,CASSYSVLIATEAFF
13,TRBV6-5,TRBJ2-7,TRBD2,CASRRTSGYEQYF